Below, 11 T cell receptor beta chains from the same sample are listed, as sequenced in a study of T cell repertoires in cytomegalovirus infection. Using its own MiXCR run on the reads, TCRdb lists one record per CDR3 protein. This sample has a few hundred thousand distinct CDR3 sequences; approximately 26% occur once, and the top ten carry 13%. Sequenced sample: PBMCs. The receptors derive from a human donor in good health (CMV status not recorded). Some clones in this sample may be carry-over from other donors' samples.

This sequence joins TRBV29-1 and TRBJ1-5; D unresolved. Trimming cost V 4 bases and J 9 bases, with 13 bases left between them. The CDR3 sequence is 12 residues long. The germline V gene has CDR1 SQVTM and CDR2 ANQGSEA. The CDR3 sequence is CSVGAAWGPQHF. CDR3 bases: TGCAGCGTTGGAGCAGCGTGGGGGCCCCAGCATTTT.

This clonotype was detected only a few times. The chain carries TRBV7-2 and TRBJ1-2; D perhaps matches TRBD1 (5 bases). The CDR3 is 15 amino acids. Germline V gene data show CDR1 as SGHTA and CDR2 as FQGNSA. The ends were cut back, 4 bases at V and 3 bases at J, with 15 bases in the middle. CDR3 residues: CASSSYPGLDYGYTF. The CDR3 region has the DNA TGTGCCAGCAGCTCATATCCAGGGCTAGACTATGGCTACACCTTC.

This clonotype was counted a few times. The rearrangement uses TRBV12-3 or TRBV12-4 and TRBJ1-4, with 10 bases fitting TRBD1. There are 13 residues in the CDR3. Germline trimming cut 5 bases from V and 8 bases from J; bases unmatched to any gene: 2. CDR3 nucleotide sequence: TGTGCCAGCAGTGACAGGGGGCGGGAAAAACTGTTTTTT. Protein: CASSDRGREKLFF.

There are many counts of this clonotype. This chain connects TRBV7-2 to TRBJ1-3; D call uncertain. Germline CDR1 SGHTA, CDR2 FQGNSA. The CDR3 has 15 amino acids. The V gene lost 7 bases and the J gene lost 0 bases, with 13 bases spanning the gap. The CDR3 sequence: CASNRPGYSGNTIYF. CDR3 bases: TGTGCCAGCAACCGGCCGGGGTACTCTGGAAACACCATATATTTT.

This clonotype came up many times. The chain carries TRBV7-2 and TRBJ1-5, with D possibly matching TRBD1 (5 bases). V lost 5 bases and J lost 2, with 16 bases in between. Per the germline V gene, CDR1 is SGHTA and CDR2 is FQGNSA. CDR3 length equals 16 residues. The CDR3 DNA is TGTGCCAGCAGCCCTCTTGGGGGAAGAGGCAATCAGCCCCAGCATTTT. This gives the protein CASSPLGGRGNQPQHF.

This clonotype has more than one count but fewer than ten. V usage is TRBV12-3 or TRBV12-4 and J usage is TRBJ2-5; 8 positions agree with TRBD2. The V segment lost 5 bases and the J segment 5 bases; nucleotides outside the gene matches: 7. The CDR3 runs 14 residues. The CDR3 spells CASSEPGLGETQYF. The CDR3 coding sequence is TGTGCCAGCAGTGAGCCGGGACTAGGGGAGACCCAGTACTTC.

The genes are TRBV28 and TRBJ2-3, with TRBD2 identical over 14 bases. Trimming removed 6 bases from V and 5 bases from J; junction bases left unmatched: 16. CDR3 size: 19 residues. CDR1 and CDR2 (germline): MDHEN, SYDVKM. This chain's CDR3 is CASSSTPLTSGRAIDTQYF. The CDR3 region has the DNA TGTGCCAGCAGCTCGACTCCCTTGACTAGCGGGAGGGCCATAGATACGCAGTATTTT.

The CDR3 protein is CASSITGLLTGELFF. CDR3 bases: TGTGCCAGTAGTATCACGGGATTACTCACCGGGGAGCTGTTTTTT. The chain joins TRBV19 to TRBJ2-2, with a possible D match to TRBD2 (5 bases). Deletions cut 3 bases from V and 4 bases from J, with 12 bases between. Per germline, CDR1 LNHDA and CDR2 SQIVND (reference sequence). CDR3 length: 15 residues.

This clonotype was recorded at least ten times. The chain links TRBV7-2 to TRBJ2-2, with D possibly called TRBD1 or TRBD2 (5 bases each). The CDR3 sequence is 16 residues long. V was pared by 4 bases and J by 5 bases, with 17 bases between. Germline CDR1 SGHTA, CDR2 FQGNSA. This chain's CDR3 is CASSSSAEAGTGELFF. CDR3 nucleotide sequence: TGTGCCAGCAGCTCCTCGGCGGAGGCAGGGACCGGGGAGCTGTTTTTT.

CDR3 in amino acids: CASSQGSDRGGQETQYF. The CDR3 nucleotides read TGTGCCAGCAGCCAGGGGTCAGACAGGGGTGGACAAGAGACCCAGTACTTC. V and J are TRBV11-2 and TRBJ2-5, with TRBD1 matching 8 bases. The CDR3 is 17 amino acids. Germline values: CDR1 SGHAT, CDR2 FQNNGV. J gave up 2 bases and V 5 bases, and 13 bases lay outside the gene matches.

This clonotype has only a few counts. The CDR3 DNA reads TGTGCCAGCAGCCCCCGACTAGCGGGAGGGCCTGATGAGCAGTTCTTC. It encodes CASSPRLAGGPDEQFF. The gene calls are TRBV7-2 and TRBJ2-1; TRBD2 matches 14 bases. Trimming at V came to 5 bases and at J to 8 bases, leaving 8 bases not matched to a gene. The CDR3 runs 16 residues. CDR1 and CDR2 from the germline V gene are SGHTA and FQGNSA.